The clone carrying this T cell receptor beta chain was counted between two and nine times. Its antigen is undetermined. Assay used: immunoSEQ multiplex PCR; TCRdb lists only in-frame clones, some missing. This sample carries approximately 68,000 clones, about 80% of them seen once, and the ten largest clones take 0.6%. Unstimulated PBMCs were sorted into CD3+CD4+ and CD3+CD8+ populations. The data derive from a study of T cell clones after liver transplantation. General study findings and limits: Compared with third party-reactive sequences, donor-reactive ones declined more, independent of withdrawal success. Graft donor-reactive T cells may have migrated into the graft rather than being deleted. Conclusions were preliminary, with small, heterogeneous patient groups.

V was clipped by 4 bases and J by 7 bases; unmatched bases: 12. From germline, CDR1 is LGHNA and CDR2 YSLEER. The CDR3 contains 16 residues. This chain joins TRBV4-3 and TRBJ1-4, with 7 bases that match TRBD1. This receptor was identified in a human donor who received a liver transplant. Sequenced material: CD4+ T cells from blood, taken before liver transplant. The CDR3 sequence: CASSRRPDRVSEKLFF. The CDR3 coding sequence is TGCGCCAGCAGCCGGAGACCAGACAGGGTTTCTGAAAAACTGTTTTTT.